A selection of T cell receptor beta chains follows, all from one sample in a study of T-cell reconstitution after alpha-beta-depleted transplantation in children. Using its own MiXCR run on the PCR reads, TCRdb lists one record per CDR3 protein. The sample has approximately 290,000 distinct CDR3 sequences, around a tenth seen once; the top ten hold about a quarter. Sequencing was performed on peripheral blood, taken 180 days after TCRalphabeta/CD19-depleted stem cell transplant. Receptors originate from a male patient between 2 and 9 years old who had a stem cell transplant for chronic granulomatous disease, so the T cells may come from the graft donor. CDR3s include the opening cysteine and the closing phenylalanine or tryptophan. The D gene is left open where the match is weak. Where a row states a size, it is once, few, many or the class of an expanded clone; other rows omit it.

CDR3 DNA: TGTGCCTCCAGCCAAGGTATGGGACTAGCGGGAGTCTACGAGCAGTACTTC; CDR3 protein: CASSQGMGLAGVYEQYF; D gene: TRBD2; V gene: TRBV3-1; J gene: TRBJ2-7; clone size: few
CDR3 DNA: TGTGCCAGCAGTTTCGACAGTTTTATTTCCACTGAAGCTTTCTTT; CDR3 protein: CASSFDSFISTEAFF; D gene: .; V gene: TRBV6-2/TRBV6-3; J gene: TRBJ1-1; clone size: many
CDR3 DNA: TGTGCCACCAGCCTAACACAGGGGAATGGAAACACCATATATTTT; CDR3 protein: CATSLTQGNGNTIYF; D gene: TRBD1; V gene: TRBV15; J gene: TRBJ1-3; clone size: many
CDR3 DNA: TGCGCCAGCAGCTCAAGGACAGGGAGGAGCACTGAAGCTTTCTTT; CDR3 protein: CASSSRTGRSTEAFF; D gene: TRBD1; V gene: TRBV5-1; J gene: TRBJ1-1; clone size: many
CDR3 DNA: TGCAGTGCGGTCGTAGGAGGCGTCAAGGAGACCCAGTACTTC; CDR3 protein: CSAVVGGVKETQYF; D gene: .; V gene: TRBV20-1; J gene: TRBJ2-5; clone size: many
CDR3 DNA: TGTGCCAGCAGAGCTCCAGGACTGGGACCGACCGCCGGGGAGCTGTTTTTT; CDR3 protein: CASRAPGLGPTAGELFF; D gene: .; V gene: TRBV25-1; J gene: TRBJ2-2; clone size: many
CDR3 DNA: TGTGCCAGCAGGGGGGACAGCTTCCAAAAGCCCCAGCATTTT; CDR3 protein: CASRGDSFQKPQHF; D gene: TRBD1; V gene: TRBV2; J gene: TRBJ1-5; clone size: many
CDR3 DNA: TGCAGTGCTTCCGGGTTAGGTATGACCGGGGAGCTGTTTTTT; CDR3 protein: CSASGLGMTGELFF; D gene: .; V gene: TRBV20-1; J gene: TRBJ2-2; clone size: many
CDR3 DNA: TGCAGCGTTGTACCCAGACTTGTGAACACTGAAGCTTTCTTT; CDR3 protein: CSVVPRLVNTEAFF; D gene: .; V gene: TRBV29-1; J gene: TRBJ1-1; clone size: many
CDR3 DNA: TGCGCCAGTGGGACAGACAGCTCCTACGAGCAGTACTTC; CDR3 protein: CASGTDSSYEQYF; D gene: TRBD1; V gene: TRBV5-1; J gene: TRBJ2-7; clone size: .
CDR3 DNA: TGTGCCAGCAGTCCTGAGGGACTAGCAACGAATGAGCAGTTCTTC; CDR3 protein: CASSPEGLATNEQFF; D gene: TRBD2; V gene: TRBV7-7; J gene: TRBJ2-1; clone size: many
CDR3 DNA: TGCAGTGCCCGGAACGTCCTAGCGGGAGGAGAGACCCAGTACTTC; CDR3 protein: CSARNVLAGGETQYF; D gene: TRBD2; V gene: TRBV20-1; J gene: TRBJ2-5; clone size: many
CDR3 DNA: TGTGCCAGCAGCCTCAGACAGGGGGGAGCCCAAGATACGCAGTATTTT; CDR3 protein: CASSLRQGGAQDTQYF; D gene: TRBD1; V gene: TRBV7-2; J gene: TRBJ2-3; clone size: many
CDR3 DNA: TGTGCCAGCAGCCAAGACTGGCGGGGGGAGCAGTTCTTC; CDR3 protein: CASSQDWRGEQFF; D gene: TRBD2; V gene: TRBV3-1; J gene: TRBJ2-1; clone size: few
CDR3 DNA: TGTGCCAGCAGCCAAGATCCGGGGATCGGGGAGCTGTTTTTT; CDR3 protein: CASSQDPGIGELFF; D gene: .; V gene: TRBV3-1; J gene: TRBJ2-2; clone size: many
CDR3 DNA: TGTGCCAGCAGGCCGAGCGGGAGGAGGGGCAATGAGCAGTTCTTC; CDR3 protein: CASRPSGRRGNEQFF; D gene: TRBD2; V gene: TRBV28; J gene: TRBJ2-1; clone size: many
CDR3 DNA: TGTGCCAGCAGGGGGGACAGGGAGGGATATGGCTACACCTTC; CDR3 protein: CASRGDREGYGYTF; D gene: TRBD1; V gene: TRBV12-3/TRBV12-4; J gene: TRBJ1-2; clone size: .
CDR3 DNA: TGCGCCAGCAGCTTAGCGACAGGGCCCGACAAGTCCTACAATGAGCAGTTCTTC; CDR3 protein: CASSLATGPDKSYNEQFF; D gene: TRBD1; V gene: TRBV5-1; J gene: TRBJ2-1; clone size: many
CDR3 DNA: TGTGCCACCAGCTGGGGGGTAGGGGCCAATGAAAAACTGTTTTTT; CDR3 protein: CATSWGVGANEKLFF; D gene: .; V gene: TRBV15; J gene: TRBJ1-4; clone size: many
CDR3 DNA: TGCAGTGCTAGACACGTAGTGGGAGTAAGGGACGAGCAGTACTTC; CDR3 protein: CSARHVVGVRDEQYF; D gene: .; V gene: TRBV20-1; J gene: TRBJ2-7; clone size: many
CDR3 DNA: TGTGCCAGCAGTACGACAGGGGGCGGTTTCTGGAACACTGAAGCTTTCTTT; CDR3 protein: CASSTTGGGFWNTEAFF; D gene: TRBD1; V gene: TRBV25-1; J gene: TRBJ1-1; clone size: many
CDR3 DNA: TGTGCCAGCGCCGGGACGGATAAAGAGACCCAGTACTTC; CDR3 protein: CASAGTDKETQYF; D gene: .; V gene: TRBV6-2/TRBV6-3; J gene: TRBJ2-5; clone size: .
CDR3 DNA: TGTGCCAGCAGCCAAGTCAGAAGAGGCCAGGCGAACTATGGCTACACCTTC; CDR3 protein: CASSQVRRGQANYGYTF; D gene: .; V gene: TRBV3-1; J gene: TRBJ1-2; clone size: few
CDR3 DNA: TGTGCCAGCAGTTACCAGGGACACTACTATGGCTACACCTTC; CDR3 protein: CASSYQGHYYGYTF; D gene: .; V gene: TRBV6-2/TRBV6-3; J gene: TRBJ1-2; clone size: many
CDR3 DNA: TGTGCCAGCACCGGACAGGGTAGGGCAGATACGCAGTATTTT; CDR3 protein: CASTGQGRADTQYF; D gene: TRBD1; V gene: TRBV28; J gene: TRBJ2-3; clone size: many
CDR3 DNA: TGTGCCAGCAGCATCCCGGACAGGGAGGGAGTCTATGGCTACACCTTC; CDR3 protein: CASSIPDREGVYGYTF; D gene: .; V gene: TRBV21-1; J gene: TRBJ1-2; clone size: many
CDR3 DNA: TGTGCCAGCAGAACCAAAGGGAGCCCCTACAATGAGCAGTTCTTC; CDR3 protein: CASRTKGSPYNEQFF; D gene: .; V gene: TRBV7-2; J gene: TRBJ2-1; clone size: many
CDR3 DNA: TGCGCCAGCAGCCAAGCCTTGATAGGGGAGGGCACAGATACGCAGTATTTT; CDR3 protein: CASSQALIGEGTDTQYF; D gene: .; V gene: TRBV4-3; J gene: TRBJ2-3; clone size: many
CDR3 DNA: TGCAGCGTTGAAGGGGGTTCTGGGGCCAACGTCCTGACTTTC; CDR3 protein: CSVEGGSGANVLTF; D gene: .; V gene: TRBV29-1; J gene: TRBJ2-6; clone size: many
CDR3 DNA: TGTGCCAGCGCCGAGATGGGCCGGGGGAGTCACGAGCAGTACTTC; CDR3 protein: CASAEMGRGSHEQYF; D gene: .; V gene: TRBV7-7; J gene: TRBJ2-7; clone size: many
CDR3 DNA: TGCGCCAGCAGCCAAGACCCAGCGGGGGGAAATGAGCAGTTCTTC; CDR3 protein: CASSQDPAGGNEQFF; D gene: TRBD2; V gene: TRBV4-3; J gene: TRBJ2-1; clone size: few
CDR3 DNA: TGTGCCAGCAGCCAAGTCCTCAATCAGCCCCAGCATTTT; CDR3 protein: CASSQVLNQPQHF; D gene: .; V gene: TRBV3-1; J gene: TRBJ1-5; clone size: .
CDR3 DNA: TGCAGTGCAGGGGGCCCTTACTCTCCTTTCACAGATACGCAGTATTTT; CDR3 protein: CSAGGPYSPFTDTQYF; D gene: TRBD1; V gene: TRBV20-1; J gene: TRBJ2-3; clone size: many
CDR3 DNA: TGTGCCACCCATTCGCGGGGGCGGGAGACCCAGTACTTC; CDR3 protein: CATHSRGRETQYF; D gene: .; V gene: TRBV6-2/TRBV6-3; J gene: TRBJ2-5; clone size: many
CDR3 DNA: TGTGCCAGCAGTTTAGGGGGTACGGTAGAGACCCAGTACTTC; CDR3 protein: CASSLGGTVETQYF; D gene: .; V gene: TRBV27; J gene: TRBJ2-5; clone size: many
CDR3 DNA: TGCAGCGTTGAGCTCCGACCGAACACTGAAGCTTTCTTT; CDR3 protein: CSVELRPNTEAFF; D gene: .; V gene: TRBV29-1; J gene: TRBJ1-1; clone size: many
CDR3 DNA: TGTGCCAGCAGCCCCCGTGGGGGAATGGGAGAGACCCAGTACTTC; CDR3 protein: CASSPRGGMGETQYF; D gene: .; V gene: TRBV7-3; J gene: TRBJ2-5; clone size: few